Listed below are T cell receptor beta chains from one sample, sequenced in a study of shared clonotypes between healthy human individuals. Data came from immunoSEQ multiplex PCR; TCRdb stores just in-frame clones and leaves some out. The sample yields some 2.4 million clones, 80% to 95% seen once. Sequencing used naive CD4+ T cells from PBMCs. The receptors originated from a man aged 18-30 years in good health. Some clones in this sample may be carry-over from other donors' samples. Each CDR3 is given with its conserved first and last residue. A D gene is named only where the DNA matches it firmly. Expanded clones get a size class; other rows say once, few or many, or leave the size out.

V,J,size,D,DNA,CDR3
TRBV11-3,TRBJ2-3,.,.,TGTGCCAGCAGCTTGGGGAGACTCAGTGGATCTAGCACAGATACGCAGTATTTT,CASSLGRLSGSSTDTQYF
TRBV5-1,TRBJ2-7,.,TRBD1,TGCGCCAGCAGCGGGGACAGTTACGAGCAGTACTTC,CASSGDSYEQYF
TRBV4-2,TRBJ2-5,.,.,TGTGCCAGCAGCCAAGGCGGGGCTGAGACCCAGTACTTC,CASSQGGAETQYF
TRBV6-5,TRBJ2-1,.,.,TGTGCCAGCAGTTCGCCCGCACCCCACTACAATGAGCAGTTCTTC,CASSSPAPHYNEQFF
TRBV5-4,TRBJ2-7,.,TRBD2,TGTGCCAGCAGCGCTGGGACTAGCGGGACCTACGAGCAGTACTTC,CASSAGTSGTYEQYF
TRBV18,TRBJ2-1,.,.,TGTGCCAGCGGTCCAGGGGGGTACAATGAGCAGTTCTTC,CASGPGGYNEQFF
TRBV5-1,TRBJ2-7,.,TRBD1,TGCGCCAGCAGCCAGATCAACCAGGGGGTAGGCGAGCAGTACTTC,CASSQINQGVGEQYF
TRBV6-6,TRBJ2-7,.,.,TGTGCCAGCAGTTCGAGACAGGATTACTACGAGCAGTACTTC,CASSSRQDYYEQYF
TRBV2,TRBJ2-2,.,.,TGTGCCAGCAGTAAAGCCCCCACATCGAACACCGGGGAGCTGTTTTTT,CASSKAPTSNTGELFF
TRBV5-1,TRBJ2-1,.,TRBD2,TGCGCCAGCAGCTTGGGACTAGCGGGAGGGTCCTACAATGAGCAGTTCTTC,CASSLGLAGGSYNEQFF
TRBV18,TRBJ2-2,.,.,TGTGCCAGCGGAATTCCCGGGGAGCTGTTTTTT,CASGIPGELFF
TRBV7-6,TRBJ1-4,.,.,TGTGCCAGCAGCCCACTGGGATCGTGGGCTAATGAAAAACTGTTTTTT,CASSPLGSWANEKLFF
TRBV25-1,TRBJ2-1,.,TRBD2,TGTGCCAGCAGGTCGGGGGGGAGATCAAGCTCCTACAATGAGCAGTTCTTC,CASRSGGRSSSYNEQFF
TRBV7-2,TRBJ2-3,.,.,TGTGCCAGCAGCAAGGACCCCACAGATACGCAGTATTTT,CASSKDPTDTQYF
TRBV7-2,TRBJ1-4,.,.,TGTGCCAGCAGCTTAAGATACATCAGGGGTGGGAATGAAAAACTGTTTTTT,CASSLRYIRGGNEKLFF
TRBV2,TRBJ1-2,.,TRBD1,TGTGCCAGCAGTGCCTCGACAGGGGCCTATGGCTACACCTTC,CASSASTGAYGYTF
TRBV5-1,TRBJ2-7,.,TRBD1,TGCGCCAGCAGCTTTTACGCGTCGGGGACAGGGAGCTCCTACGAGCAGTACTTC,CASSFYASGTGSSYEQYF
TRBV23-1,TRBJ2-1,.,.,TGCGCCCCCAGAGGGGATGAGCAGTTCTTC,CAPRGDEQFF
TRBV7-3,TRBJ1-1,.,.,TGTGCCAGCAGCTTAAGTCAGGGGAACACTGAAGCTTTCTTT,CASSLSQGNTEAFF
TRBV9,TRBJ1-1,few,.,TGTGCCAGCAGCGTGTCCCCGGCGAAGGGTAGGACTGAAGCTTTCTTT,CASSVSPAKGRTEAFF
TRBV7-2,TRBJ2-7,.,TRBD2,TGTGCCAGCAGCTTATCACTAGCGGGAAGCTCCTACGAGCAGTACTTC,CASSLSLAGSSYEQYF
TRBV5-4,TRBJ2-2,.,TRBD2,TGTGCCAGCAGCTTGAAACTAGCGCGGAACACCGGGGAGCTGTTTTTT,CASSLKLARNTGELFF
TRBV25-1,TRBJ1-2,.,TRBD1,TGTGCCAGCAGTCCGGACAGGGGGCCTCTCTATGGCTACACCTTC,CASSPDRGPLYGYTF
TRBV14,TRBJ1-2,once,.,TGTGCCAGCAGCCAAGATTCTTCCGGAGGCTACACCTTC,CASSQDSSGGYTF
TRBV29-1,TRBJ1-4,.,TRBD1,TGCAGCGTTGAGGACAGGACTAATGAAAAACTGTTTTTT,CSVEDRTNEKLFF
TRBV7-9,TRBJ2-1,.,TRBD2,TGTGCCAGCAGCTTGACTAGCGGGATGGTCGATGAGCAGTTCTTC,CASSLTSGMVDEQFF
TRBV4-2,TRBJ2-1,.,TRBD1,TGTGCCAGCAGCCCAGGGGGCTCCTACAATGAGCAGTTCTTC,CASSPGGSYNEQFF
TRBV19,TRBJ2-3,once,TRBD2,TGTGCCAGTAGTAGCCCACAGCGGGAGACGCAGTATTTT,CASSSPQRETQYF
TRBV6-1,TRBJ2-7,.,.,TGTGCCAGCACTTCGCCCAAAGCGGTACACTACGAGCAGTACTTC,CASTSPKAVHYEQYF
TRBV11-2,TRBJ1-2,.,.,TGTGCCAGCAGCTTATACACGGGAGGCTACACCTTC,CASSLYTGGYTF
TRBV5-6,TRBJ1-6,.,.,TGTGCCAGCAGCTTGTATAAATCACCCCTCCACTTT,CASSLYKSPLHF